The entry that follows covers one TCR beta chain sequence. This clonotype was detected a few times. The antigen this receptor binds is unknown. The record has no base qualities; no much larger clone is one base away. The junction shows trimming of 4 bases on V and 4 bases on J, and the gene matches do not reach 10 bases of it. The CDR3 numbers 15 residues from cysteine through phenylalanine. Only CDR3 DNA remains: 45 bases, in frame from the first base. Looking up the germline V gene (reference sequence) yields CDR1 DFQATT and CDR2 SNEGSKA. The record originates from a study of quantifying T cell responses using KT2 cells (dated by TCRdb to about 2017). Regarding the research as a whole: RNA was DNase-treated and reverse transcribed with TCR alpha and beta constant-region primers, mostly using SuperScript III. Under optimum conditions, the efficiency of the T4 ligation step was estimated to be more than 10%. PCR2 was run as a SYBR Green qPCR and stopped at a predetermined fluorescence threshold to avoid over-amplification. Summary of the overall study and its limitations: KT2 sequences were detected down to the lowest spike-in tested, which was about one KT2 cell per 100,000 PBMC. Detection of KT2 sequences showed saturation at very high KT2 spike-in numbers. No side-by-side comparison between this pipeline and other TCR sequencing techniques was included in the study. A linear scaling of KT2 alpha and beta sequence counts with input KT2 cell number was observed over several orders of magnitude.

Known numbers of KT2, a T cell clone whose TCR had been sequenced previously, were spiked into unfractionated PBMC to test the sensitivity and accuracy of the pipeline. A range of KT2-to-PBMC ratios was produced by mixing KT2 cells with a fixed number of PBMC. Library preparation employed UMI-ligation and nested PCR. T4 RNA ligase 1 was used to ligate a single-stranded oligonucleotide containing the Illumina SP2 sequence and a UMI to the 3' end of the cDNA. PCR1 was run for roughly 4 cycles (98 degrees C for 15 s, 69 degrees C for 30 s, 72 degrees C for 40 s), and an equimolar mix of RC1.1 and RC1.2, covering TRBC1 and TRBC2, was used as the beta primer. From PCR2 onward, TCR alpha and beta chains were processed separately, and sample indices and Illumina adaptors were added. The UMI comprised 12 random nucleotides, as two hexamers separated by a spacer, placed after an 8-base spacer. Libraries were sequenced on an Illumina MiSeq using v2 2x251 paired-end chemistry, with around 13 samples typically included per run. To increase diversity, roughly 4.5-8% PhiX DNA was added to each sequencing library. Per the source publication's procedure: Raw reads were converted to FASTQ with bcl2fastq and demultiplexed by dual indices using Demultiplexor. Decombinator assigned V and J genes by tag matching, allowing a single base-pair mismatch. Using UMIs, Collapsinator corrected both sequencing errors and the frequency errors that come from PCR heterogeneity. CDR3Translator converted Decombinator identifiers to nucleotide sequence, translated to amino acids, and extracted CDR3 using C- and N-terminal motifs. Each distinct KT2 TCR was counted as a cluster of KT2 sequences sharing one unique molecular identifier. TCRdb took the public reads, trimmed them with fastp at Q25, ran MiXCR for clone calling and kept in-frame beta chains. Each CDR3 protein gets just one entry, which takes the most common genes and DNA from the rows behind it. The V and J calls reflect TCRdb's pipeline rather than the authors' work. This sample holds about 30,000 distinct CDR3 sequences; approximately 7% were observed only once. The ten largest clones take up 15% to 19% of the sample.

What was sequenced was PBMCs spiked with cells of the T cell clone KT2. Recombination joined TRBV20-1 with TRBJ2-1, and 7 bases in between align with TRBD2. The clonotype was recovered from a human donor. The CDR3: CSAMGGGSSYNEQFF. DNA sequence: TGCAGTGCTATGGGGGGAGGGAGTAGTTACAATGAGCAGTTCTTC.